This T cell receptor (beta chain) was sequenced for a study of blood T cell repertoires in COVID-19. The protocol was immunoSEQ multiplex PCR, while the TCRdb copy is restricted to in-frame clones and leaves out a portion. This sample has more than 200,000 clones, with roughly four fifths found just once. In its sample, this clone was seen a few times. Other DNA sequences in this sample translate to the same CDR3. This CDR3 is 13 amino acids long. The germline V and J ends were trimmed by 2 bases and 5 bases, with 9 bases remaining between them. Germline V CDR1 and CDR2: WSHSY, SAAADI. The sample taken for sequencing was PBMCs or T cells enriched from blood (not recorded which). The sequence was obtained from a man aged 60-69 years who had recovered from COVID-19. V usage is TRBV10-2 and J usage is TRBJ1-1; D not resolved. CDR3 region: CASSEGGRTEAFF. The CDR3 nucleotides are TGCGCCAGCAGTGAGGGCGGGCGGACTGAAGCTTTCTTT.